Listed here are 10 T cell receptor beta chains from one sample, sequenced in a study of OX40 agonist ivuxolimab in advanced cancers. Some clones are missing from TCRdb's copy, which holds only in-frame ones; the method was immunoSEQ multiplex PCR. Of some 50,000 clones in the sample, 80% to 90% were seen once. The source was CD4+ or CD8+ T cells sorted from blood, collected in a trial of the OX40 agonist ivuxolimab. These receptors came from an adult with an advanced solid tumor such as melanoma, head and neck, liver or kidney cancer.

The chain carries TRBV27 and TRBJ2-7; D perhaps matches TRBD1 (6 bases). Germline V gives CDR1 MNHEY, CDR2 SMNVEV (reference sequence). This CDR3 has 14 residues. The V and J ends lost 5 bases and 2 bases respectively, with 13 bases between them. CDR3 DNA sequence: TGTGCCAGCAGTCCTCAGGGGTGGGCCTACGAGCAGTACTTC. Translating it yields CASSPQGWAYEQYF.

The chain combines TRBV27 with TRBJ2-3; 7 positions agree with TRBD1. CDR1 and CDR2 (germline): MNHEY, SMNVEV (reference sequence). V gave up 3 bases and J gave up 2 bases; unmatched junction bases: 8. This CDR3 contains 16 residues. The DNA for the CDR3 is TGTGCCAGCAGTTTCAGGCAGGGGGTTCTCACAGATACGCAGTATTTT. Protein sequence: CASSFRQGVLTDTQYF.

V usage is TRBV7-2 and J usage is TRBJ1-2, with 7 bases aligning to TRBD1. CDR3 length: 14 amino acids. Germline CDR1 is SGHTA and CDR2 is FQGNSA. With 1 base clipped from V and 7 bases from J, the junction kept 6 bases outside the gene matches. The CDR3 spells CASSLGWGQSGYTF. The CDR3 bases are TGTGCCAGCAGCTTAGGGTGGGGACAGTCTGGCTACACCTTC.

The rearrangement joins TRBV11-1 to TRBJ2-7, with 7 bases aligning to TRBD1. V lost 7 bases and J lost 0; bases outside the gene matches: 6. The CDR3 is 14 amino acids. Germline CDR1 SGHAT, CDR2 FQDESV (reference sequence). The CDR3 bases are TGTGCCAGCAAACAGGGGCTAAGCTCCTACGAGCAGTACTTC. It codes for CASKQGLSSYEQYF.

The V gene is TRBV6-6, the J gene TRBJ2-2; D is unclear. The CDR3 covers 11 residues. V lost 7 bases and J 6 bases, leaving 6 bases between the germline ends. Germline values: CDR1 MNHNY, CDR2 SVGAGI (reference sequence). CDR3 in amino acids: CASTSPGELFF. CDR3 DNA sequence: TGTGCCAGCACTTCCCCCGGGGAGCTGTTTTTT.

The rearrangement uses TRBV5-8 and TRBJ2-1; D uncertain. The CDR3 length is 15 residues. V gave up 5 bases and J gave up 2 bases, with 14 bases separating them. The germline gives CDR1 SGHTS, CDR2 YDEGEE. The CDR3 sequence: CASRETTGPYNEQFF. The CDR3 bases are TGTGCCAGCAGAGAAACGACGGGCCCCTACAATGAGCAGTTCTTC.

This chain connects TRBV5-5 to TRBJ2-1, with 7 bases identical to TRBD1. From germline, CDR1 is SGHKS and CDR2 YYEKEE (reference sequence). The CDR3 sequence is 15 residues long. The J segment lost 8 bases and the V segment lost 2 bases, leaving 10 bases of the junction unmatched. The CDR3 here is CASSFWYNRGDEQFF. The CDR3 DNA reads as TGTGCCAGCAGCTTTTGGTACAACAGGGGCGATGAGCAGTTCTTC.

This rearrangement joins TRBV4-3 to TRBJ1-2; TRBD1 matches at 10 bases. Trimming at V came to 1 base and at J to 5 bases, leaving 7 bases not matched to a gene. The CDR3 runs to 16 residues. The germline gives CDR1 LGHNA, CDR2 YSLEER. The CDR3 region has the DNA TGCGCCAGCAGCCAAGGGGCCGGGACAGGGGTATATGGCTACACCTTC. Translating gives CASSQGAGTGVYGYTF.

The V and J genes are TRBV6-7 and TRBJ1-2; 12 positions agree with TRBD1. TRBV6-7 is treated as an ORF (open reading frame) with a function not yet certain. V shed 2 bases, J shed 8 bases, and the junction held 9 bases outside the gene matches. The CDR3 sequence is 16 residues long. CDR3 loop: CASSYTLGQGARGYTF. The CDR3 bases are TGTGCCAGCAGTTACACCCTGGGACAGGGGGCCAGAGGCTACACCTTC.

V usage is TRBV11-2 and J usage is TRBJ1-3; 7 bases match TRBD1. The CDR3 is 15 amino acids. The V segment lost 4 bases and the J segment 0 bases; nucleotides outside the gene matches: 3. The germline gives CDR1 SGHAT, CDR2 FQNNGV. CDR3 in amino acids: CASSSRDSSGNTIYF. The CDR3 region has the DNA TGTGCCAGCAGCTCCAGGGACAGCTCTGGAAACACCATATATTTT.